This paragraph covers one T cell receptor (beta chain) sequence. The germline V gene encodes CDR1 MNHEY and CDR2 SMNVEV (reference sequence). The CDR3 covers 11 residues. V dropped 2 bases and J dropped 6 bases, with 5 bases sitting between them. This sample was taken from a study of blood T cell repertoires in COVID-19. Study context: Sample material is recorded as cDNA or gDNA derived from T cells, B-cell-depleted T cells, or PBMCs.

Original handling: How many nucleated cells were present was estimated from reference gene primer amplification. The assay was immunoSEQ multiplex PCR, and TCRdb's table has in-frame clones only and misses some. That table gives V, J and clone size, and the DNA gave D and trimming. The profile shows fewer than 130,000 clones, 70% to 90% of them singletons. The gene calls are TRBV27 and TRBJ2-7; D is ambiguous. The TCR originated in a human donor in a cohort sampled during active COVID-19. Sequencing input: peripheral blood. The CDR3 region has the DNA TGTGCCAGCAGTTTAGCAGGCGAGCAGTACTTC. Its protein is CASSLAGEQYF.